The clone carrying this TCR beta chain appeared many times. The antigen remains unidentified. This entry comes from a study of neurological immune-mediated disorders. Trimming removed 0 bases at V and 6 bases at J, with 7 bases between. The CDR3 is 13 amino acids. Germline V gene sequence: CDR1 SGHRS, CDR2 YFSETQ. As for the cDNA, it was generated by 5'RACE with 10-nucleotide random UMIs. Over 190 million TCR-beta sequences (from 15-18 subjects) were yielded by each sequencing run. TCRdb reprocessed the 5' RACE reads via MiXCR and lists one record per CDR3 protein. The sample includes fewer than 40,000 distinct CDR3 sequences, approximately 5% of them seen just once. Notes on the study in general: None of the CDR3 amino acid sequences in expanded clones turned up in more than one subject, which points to private repertoires in all groups.

The sequenced sample was CD4+ T cells from blood. This clonotype originated in a woman in her forties or fifties in good health. The chain recombines TRBV5-1 with TRBJ1-5; tentative D call: TRBD1 (5 bases). This CDR3 reads CASSLGGGQPQHF. The DNA for the CDR3 is TGCGCCAGCAGCTTGGGCGGGGGTCAGCCCCAGCATTTT.